The 22 T cell receptor beta chains reported below all come from one sample, sequenced in a study of blood T cell repertoires in COVID-19. Method: immunoSEQ multiplex PCR; TCRdb's copy keeps in-frame clones and lacks some. The sample yields 180,000 or so clones, approximately 85% seen once. Sample: peripheral blood. These receptors originate from a woman between 55 and 75 years old with acute or convalescent COVID-19.

The chain is built from TRBV2 and TRBJ1-1, with unresolved D. The germline V gene has CDR1 SNHLY and CDR2 FYNNEI. The CDR3 spans 12 residues. The V and J ends lost 3 bases and 5 bases respectively, with 7 bases between them. The CDR3 DNA follows: TGTGCCAGCAGTGAGGGAGAGACTGAAGCTTTCTTT. The encoded protein is CASSEGETEAFF.

This clone was observed once. The genes are TRBV28 and TRBJ2-1; tentative D call: TRBD2 (7 bases). V was cut by 8 bases and J by 7 bases, with 18 bases left in between. Germline values: CDR1 MDHEN, CDR2 SYDVKM. The CDR3 extends over 14 amino acids. This CDR3 reads CASSRGGVRNEQFF. CDR3 bases: TGTGCCAGCTCCCGAGGGGGGGTCAGGAATGAGCAGTTCTTC.

This clone is a singleton in its sample. The chain recombines TRBV6-1 with TRBJ2-2; 7 bases match TRBD2. The CDR3 sequence is 16 residues long. The junction had 9 bases not matched to a gene; V was cut back by 4 bases and J by 4 bases. CDR1 MNHNS and CDR2 SASEGT come from the germline V gene. In DNA, the CDR3 is TGTGCCAGCAGTGGGCCCGCGGGAGTCGTCACCGGGGAGCTGTTTTTT. This encodes CASSGPAGVVTGELFF.

V and J are TRBV3-1 (or the pseudogene TRBV3-2) and TRBJ2-7; D perhaps matches TRBD2 (7 bases). Germline V gene data show CDR1 as LGHDT and CDR2 as YNNKEL (reference sequence). V lost 2 bases and J 3 bases, leaving 8 bases between the germline ends. The CDR3 sequence is 13 residues long. DNA of the CDR3: TGTGCCAGCAGCCAAAGGGGGGGCTACGAGCAGTACTTC. Translation gives CASSQRGGYEQYF.

By share of the sample, this clone is medium-sized. The chain joins TRBV28 to TRBJ2-7; TRBD1 matches at 7 bases. Per germline, CDR1 MDHEN and CDR2 SYDVKM. V shed 4 bases, J shed 2 bases, and the junction held 11 bases outside the gene matches. The CDR3 has 16 residues. The CDR3 nucleotides read TGTGCCAGCAGTTCCCCTAAGGCAGGGGGACCCTACGAGCAGTACTTC. It translates to CASSSPKAGGPYEQYF.

In regard to this clone: Other nucleotide sequences from this sample produce the same CDR3. The V and J genes are TRBV3-1 (or the pseudogene TRBV3-2) and TRBJ1-1, with D perhaps TRBD1 (5 bases). V was pared by 1 base and J by 1 base, with 7 bases between. Germline loops: CDR1 LGHDT, CDR2 YNNKEL (reference sequence). The CDR3 spans 14 residues. CDR3 bases: TGTGCCAGCAGCCAAGCTCAGGGGAACACTGAAGCTTTCTTT. As protein: CASSQAQGNTEAFF.

The chain has TRBV5-4 and TRBJ2-1, with D perhaps matching TRBD2 (6 bases). Per germline, CDR1 SGHNT and CDR2 YYREEE (reference sequence). The CDR3 has 11 amino acids. The ends were cut back, 9 bases at V and 7 bases at J, with 11 bases in the middle. The DNA of the CDR3 is TGTGCCATCCGGAGGGGTAATGAGCAGTTCTTC. Amino acid sequence: CAIRRGNEQFF.

This chain joins TRBV30 and TRBJ1-5, with D possibly being TRBD1 (5 bases). CDR1 and CDR2 from the germline V gene are GTSNPN and SVGIG (reference sequence). This CDR3 region has 14 residues. V was trimmed by 2 bases and J by 4 bases, leaving 12 bases between them. CDR3 amino acids: CAWSPVAGNQPQHF. CDR3 coding DNA: TGTGCCTGGAGTCCAGTGGCAGGGAATCAGCCCCAGCATTTT.

CDR3 sequence: CASSLRRGTDTEAFF. CDR3 nucleotide sequence: TGTGCCAGCAGTCTGCGACGCGGGACAGACACTGAAGCTTTCTTT. The chain recombines TRBV27 with TRBJ1-1; 7 bases line up with TRBD1. This CDR3 spans 15 amino acids. Germline V gene sequence: CDR1 MNHEY, CDR2 SMNVEV (reference sequence). V lost 5 bases and J lost 3; bases outside the gene matches: 9.

J is TRBJ1-5 and V is TRBV27, with 8 bases fitting TRBD1. The CDR3 length is 16 residues. Losses at the gene ends were 1 base for V and 1 base for J; bases not matched to a gene: 3. CDR1 and CDR2 (germline): MNHEY, SMNVEV (reference sequence). The CDR3 reads CASSLFQGASNQPQHF. In nucleotides, the CDR3 is TGTGCCAGCAGTTTATTCCAGGGGGCGAGCAATCAGCCCCAGCATTTT.

The V gene is TRBV12-3 or TRBV12-4, the J gene TRBJ2-5, with a tentative D call TRBD1 (5 bases). This CDR3 is 12 amino acids long. V was shortened by 5 bases and J by 4 bases, with 8 bases between the two germline ends. The CDR3: CASSLDIETQYF. The CDR3 DNA is TGTGCCAGCAGTCTGGACATAGAGACCCAGTACTTC.

The rearrangement uses TRBV10-3 and TRBJ2-7; D perhaps matches TRBD1 (6 bases). The CDR3 is 13 amino acids. CDR1 is ENHRY, CDR2 SYGVKD, per germline. V dropped 10 bases and J dropped 3 bases, with 16 bases sitting between them. The CDR3 sequence is CASLQGSNYEQYV. The CDR3 bases are TGTGCCAGCCTACAGGGCTCGAACTACGAGCAGTACGTC.

The J gene is TRBJ1-1, the V gene TRBV6-1; TRBD1 might be the D (5 bases). Per germline, CDR1 MNHNS and CDR2 SASEGT. This CDR3 is built from 13 residues. V was clipped by 4 bases and J by 5 bases, with 11 bases between them. CDR3 in amino acids: CASSVQGRTEAFF. The CDR3 DNA follows: TGTGCCAGCAGTGTTCAGGGTAGGACTGAAGCTTTCTTT.

The rearrangement links TRBV15 to TRBJ1-3, with D uncertain. Trimming cost V 0 bases and J 8 bases, with 8 bases left between them. The germline V gene has CDR1 LNHNV and CDR2 YYDKDF (reference sequence). The CDR3 sequence is 13 residues long. Here the CDR3 DNA reads TGTGCCACCAGCAGAGATCTGAGGGACACCATATATTTT. It translates to CATSRDLRDTIYF.

The V gene is TRBV18, the J gene TRBJ2-2; D gene unclear. This CDR3 region has 14 residues. Germline V gene lookup returns CDR1 KGHSH and CDR2 LQKENI. Trimming took off 3 bases at V and 1 base at J, with 6 bases between the two ends. CDR3 in amino acids: CASSPGQNTGELFF. The CDR3, as DNA: TGTGCCAGCTCACCGGGCCAGAACACCGGGGAGCTGTTTTTT.

V and J are TRBV9 and TRBJ2-1; TRBD1 matches 9 bases. The CDR3 extends over 15 amino acids. Germline trimming cut 3 bases from V and 7 bases from J; bases unmatched to any gene: 8. Germline values: CDR1 SGDLS, CDR2 YYNGEE. The CDR3 DNA reads as TGTGCCAGCAGCGGGAGGACAGGGGTGAGGAATGAGCAGTTCTTC. This sequence encodes CASSGRTGVRNEQFF. Full variable domain (rest looked up from reference TRBV9 and TRBJ2-1): DSGVTQTPKHLITATGQRVTLRCSPRSGDLSVYWYQQSLDQGLQFLIQYYNGEERAKGNILERFSAQQFPDLHSELNLSSLELGDSALYFCASSGRTGVRNEQFFGPGTRLTVL.

The chain recombines TRBV28 with TRBJ1-1, with D perhaps TRBD1 (5 bases). The CDR3 length is 18 residues. From germline, CDR1 is MDHEN and CDR2 SYDVKM. Between the trimmed V and J ends, which lost 6 bases and 0 bases, there was a span of 23 bases. CDR3 region: CASSPVFGAKVMNTEAFF. CDR3 DNA sequence: TGTGCCAGCAGCCCGGTATTTGGGGCAAAGGTGATGAACACTGAAGCTTTCTTT.

Concerning this clone itself: Other DNA sequences in the same sample also yield this CDR3. This chain connects TRBV28 to TRBJ2-5; D remains ambiguous. The CDR3 is 11 residues long. V lost 5 bases and J lost 5, with 6 bases in between. Per the germline V gene, CDR1 is MDHEN and CDR2 is SYDVKM. DNA for the CDR3: TGTGCCAGCAGTACCCGGGAGACCCAGTACTTC. Translated, it gives CASSTRETQYF.

This chain connects TRBV10-3 to TRBJ1-5; TRBD1 is a possible D gene (5 bases). The CDR3 runs to 14 residues. Germline CDR1 is ENHRY and CDR2 is SYGVKD. Trimming left V 2 bases short and J 7 bases short, with 12 bases between. CDR3 in DNA: TGTGCCATCAGTGAGGGAACAGGTTTACAGCCCCAGCATTTT. This gives the protein CAISEGTGLQPQHF.

The J gene is TRBJ2-7, the V gene TRBV6-5, with 8 bases fitting TRBD1. The CDR3 has 15 amino acids. Germline values: CDR1 MNHEY, CDR2 SVGAGI. The trim removed 0 bases at V and 2 bases at J, leaving 3 bases unmatched. This CDR3 is CASSYSRTGPYEQYF. The CDR3 DNA is TGTGCCAGCAGTTACTCGAGGACAGGGCCCTACGAGCAGTACTTC.

J is TRBJ2-3 and V is TRBV12-3 or TRBV12-4; the D gene is possibly TRBD1 (6 bases). The CDR3 has 13 residues. Trimming removed 2 bases from V and 3 bases from J, with 6 bases in between. The CDR3 reads CASSLRGTDTQYF. The CDR3 nucleotides read TGTGCCAGCAGTTTAAGGGGGACAGATACGCAGTATTTT.

This rearrangement joins TRBV19 to TRBJ2-2; 7 bases agree with TRBD2. CDR1 LNHDA and CDR2 SQIVND come from the germline V gene (reference sequence). V lost 4 bases and J lost 7; bases outside the gene matches: 9. There are 15 residues in the CDR3. CDR3 bases: TGTGCCAGTAGTAGAGCTAGCGGCCTCAGCGGGGAGCTGTTTTTT. This translates into CASSRASGLSGELFF.